This is a list of T cell receptor beta chains from one sample in a study of identical twins. From the 5' RACE reads, TCRdb called clonotypes with MiXCR, one entry per CDR3 protein. The sample comprises around 670,000 distinct CDR3 sequences, around 6.1% of which are singletons, and around 2% rests with the top ten. Sequenced material: naive T cells sorted from blood. These receptor sequences come from a man younger than 35 in good health. Both conserved end residues are part of each CDR3. Each record gives: D gene, CDR3 length, clone size, J gene, V gene, CDR3 protein, CDR3 DNA. A D gene is named only where the DNA matches it firmly. The size of a clone is reported for some rows only, either as once, few or many, or as a class for expanded clones.

D gene: -
CDR3 length: 17
clone size: many
J gene: TRBJ2-1
V gene: TRBV5-1
CDR3 protein: CASSFVPGGHLMDEQFF
CDR3 DNA: TGCGCCAGCAGCTTCGTCCCAGGGGGGCACCTTATGGATGAGCAGTTCTTC

D gene: -
CDR3 length: 15
clone size: few
J gene: TRBJ1-1
V gene: TRBV18
CDR3 protein: CASSPGGGGITEAFF
CDR3 DNA: TGTGCCAGCTCACCGGGCGGGGGCGGAATCACTGAAGCTTTCTTT

D gene: TRBD2
CDR3 length: 18
clone size: -
J gene: TRBJ2-3
V gene: TRBV5-6
CDR3 protein: CASSLVGGSLHGTDTQYF
CDR3 DNA: TGTGCCAGCAGCTTGGTTGGCGGGAGTCTCCATGGCACAGATACGCAGTATTTT

D gene: TRBD1
CDR3 length: 18
clone size: -
J gene: TRBJ1-6
V gene: TRBV28
CDR3 protein: CASSLRTGVGVYNSPLHF
CDR3 DNA: TGTGCCAGCAGTTTACGGACAGGGGTAGGGGTATATAATTCACCCCTCCACTTT

D gene: -
CDR3 length: 14
clone size: many
J gene: TRBJ2-1
V gene: TRBV6-2/TRBV6-3
CDR3 protein: CASSYPGAGNEQFF
CDR3 DNA: TGTGCCAGCAGTTACCCGGGAGCGGGCAATGAGCAGTTCTTC

D gene: TRBD1
CDR3 length: 15
clone size: many
J gene: TRBJ2-7
V gene: TRBV5-1
CDR3 protein: CASSWSGQRPYEQYF
CDR3 DNA: TGCGCCAGCAGCTGGTCGGGACAGAGGCCCTACGAGCAGTACTTC

D gene: TRBD2
CDR3 length: 15
clone size: many
J gene: TRBJ2-3
V gene: TRBV3-1
CDR3 protein: CASGASREGTDTQYF
CDR3 DNA: TGTGCCAGCGGGGCCTCGCGGGAGGGCACAGATACGCAGTATTTT

D gene: -
CDR3 length: 13
clone size: many
J gene: TRBJ2-7
V gene: TRBV9
CDR3 protein: CASSVRGWDEQYF
CDR3 DNA: TGTGCCAGCAGCGTTCGGGGATGGGACGAGCAGTACTTC

D gene: -
CDR3 length: 14
clone size: -
J gene: TRBJ2-1
V gene: TRBV6-2/TRBV6-3
CDR3 protein: CASSYSKIGNEQFF
CDR3 DNA: TGTGCCAGCAGTTACTCGAAAATCGGCAATGAGCAGTTCTTC

D gene: -
CDR3 length: 15
clone size: few
J gene: TRBJ2-1
V gene: TRBV19
CDR3 protein: CASSPRVLVYNEQFF
CDR3 DNA: TGTGCCAGTAGCCCGAGGGTCCTAGTGTACAATGAGCAGTTCTTC

D gene: -
CDR3 length: 14
clone size: -
J gene: TRBJ1-5
V gene: TRBV27
CDR3 protein: CASSFGGVNQPQHF
CDR3 DNA: TGTGCCAGCAGTTTTGGGGGGGTGAATCAGCCCCAGCATTTT

D gene: -
CDR3 length: 15
clone size: many
J gene: TRBJ2-1
V gene: TRBV5-1
CDR3 protein: CASSLGTDLGNEQFF
CDR3 DNA: TGCGCCAGCAGCTTGGGAACCGACCTGGGGAATGAGCAGTTCTTC

D gene: TRBD1
CDR3 length: 14
clone size: many
J gene: TRBJ1-1
V gene: TRBV7-8
CDR3 protein: CASSLAGGTGEAFF
CDR3 DNA: TGTGCCAGCAGCTTAGCGGGAGGGACAGGGGAAGCTTTCTTT

D gene: TRBD2
CDR3 length: 15
clone size: many
J gene: TRBJ2-3
V gene: TRBV20-1
CDR3 protein: CSARDASGSTDTQYF
CDR3 DNA: TGCAGTGCTAGAGACGCTAGCGGAAGCACAGATACGCAGTATTTT

D gene: TRBD1
CDR3 length: 15
clone size: -
J gene: TRBJ2-3
V gene: TRBV5-4
CDR3 protein: CASSQDRGRPDTQYF
CDR3 DNA: TGTGCCAGCAGCCAGGACAGGGGGCGCCCAGATACGCAGTATTTT

D gene: TRBD1
CDR3 length: 14
clone size: many
J gene: TRBJ2-7
V gene: TRBV29-1
CDR3 protein: CSAGQGVGSYEQYF
CDR3 DNA: TGCAGCGCTGGACAGGGGGTAGGGTCCTACGAGCAGTACTTC

D gene: -
CDR3 length: 14
clone size: few
J gene: TRBJ2-4
V gene: TRBV27
CDR3 protein: CASREPGGKNIQYF
CDR3 DNA: TGTGCCAGCAGGGAGCCCGGGGGCAAAAACATTCAGTACTTC

D gene: -
CDR3 length: 15
clone size: many
J gene: TRBJ1-5
V gene: TRBV10-3
CDR3 protein: CAISEQVGGNQPQHF
CDR3 DNA: TGTGCCATCAGTGAGCAGGTGGGGGGCAATCAGCCCCAGCATTTT

D gene: -
CDR3 length: 13
clone size: many
J gene: TRBJ1-2
V gene: TRBV4-3
CDR3 protein: CASSQDHRNGYTF
CDR3 DNA: TGCGCCAGCAGCCAAGATCATCGGAATGGCTACACCTTC

D gene: -
CDR3 length: 14
clone size: many
J gene: TRBJ2-7
V gene: TRBV20-1
CDR3 protein: CSALSRTAGSEQYF
CDR3 DNA: TGCAGTGCTCTCTCTCGGACAGCCGGGAGCGAGCAGTACTTC

D gene: -
CDR3 length: 16
clone size: many
J gene: TRBJ2-5
V gene: TRBV25-1
CDR3 protein: CASSEYGAGLRETQYF
CDR3 DNA: TGTGCCAGCAGTGAATACGGGGCGGGGCTACGGGAGACCCAGTACTTC

D gene: -
CDR3 length: 12
clone size: many
J gene: TRBJ1-2
V gene: TRBV12-3/TRBV12-4
CDR3 protein: CASSSTGVGYTF
CDR3 DNA: TGTGCCAGCAGTTCGACAGGTGTCGGCTACACCTTC